What follows describes a single TCR beta chain. The antigen it recognizes is unknown. No much larger clonotype is one base removed from it; base qualities were not supplied. The sample comes from a study of blood T cell repertoires in COVID-19 (dated by TCRdb to about 2020). For the wider study: Samples from collaborators originated in the United States, Italy and Spain and spanned both the acute and convalescent phases of COVID-19. The material from the prospective study consisted of cDNA or gDNA derived from T cells, B-cell-depleted T cells, or PBMCs. Where available, HLA class I and class II types were obtained from metadata supplied by the sample provider rather than from assay-based typing. Deeply sampled blood TCRbeta repertoires from subjects exposed to, actively infected with, or recovered from COVID-19 were included in the dataset. The repertoires were released in a freely available public database meant as a resource for research on the immune response to SARS-CoV-2. Samples came from the ongoing ImmuneRACE study (first 160 participants) plus 1,254 subjects from 6 global collaborators. Sample metadata almost always included a de-identified subject ID, COVID-19 status, age in years and sex. Findings and caveats that apply to the study as a whole: The amount of clinical and demographic metadata varied by source and participant and was provided uncurated.

The germline V gene encodes CDR1 KGHDR and CDR2 SFDVKD. The CDR3 measures 16 amino acids from cysteine to phenylalanine. Here the CDR3 DNA is all that survives: 48 bases in frame from base 1. The V end loses 2 bases and the J end loses 0 bases, and a stretch of 10 bases separates them. Each collaborating institution followed its own protocols to collect whole blood in K2EDTA tubes. For TCRbeta analysis, collaborators shipped samples in one of three forms: frozen whole blood, isolated PBMCs, or DNA extracted from either of those sample types. TCRbeta CDR3 regions were amplified from genomic DNA by means of the immunoSEQ Assay, a bias-controlled multiplex PCR. Turning to the authors' computational methods: The number of nucleated cells in each sample was estimated from the amplification of reference gene primers within the assay. Sequence reads were collapsed and filtered to measure the absolute abundance of every unique TCRbeta CDR3 rearrangement. Productive Simpson clonality was computed per sample as the square root of Simpson's diversity index over productive rearrangements. Sourced from immuneACCESS, this table was stored by TCRdb with only in-frame sequences that have V and J called. A share of the clones is absent; for the studies checked, an unresolved V gene accounts for under half, and the remainder has no known explanation. V, J and clone size were drawn from that table, and D and trimming were deduced from the DNA. This sample gives about 63,000 clones in total; about 75% of them show up just once. The ten largest clonotypes hold 50% of the sample.

Here the chain combines TRBV24-1 and TRBJ2-1, with no confidently assigned D gene. The TCR was taken from an elderly woman with acute or convalescent COVID-19. Material: peripheral blood. The DNA sequence reads TGTGCCACCAGTGATTCTCTACCGAGCTCCTACAATGAGCAGTTCTTC. It is translated as CATSDSLPSSYNEQFF.